Below, 7 T cell receptor beta chains from the same sample are listed, as sequenced in a study of control samples from healthy donors and cancer patients. Libraries were prepared by immunoSEQ multiplex PCR; TCRdb keeps only in-frame clonotypes and omits some of them. Listed are about 190,000 clones; 2.2% falls within the top ten. The specimen sequenced was blood. All receptors come from a woman in her 30s in good health.

The chain couples TRBV6-5 to TRBJ2-2, with 8 bases that match TRBD1. The CDR3 covers 14 residues. V shed 11 bases and J 4 bases; nucleotides not matched to a gene: 9. The germline V gene has CDR1 MNHEY and CDR2 SVGAGI. Written as DNA, the CDR3 is TGTGCCGGGGGTAAGGGACAGGCCACCGGGGAGCTGTTTTTT. It is translated as CAGGKGQATGELFF.

Of note for this clone: One junction end does not reproduce the germline sequence, and a read error may be involved. The CDR3 region is CASSREDGTGVNVLTF. The CDR3 DNA is TGTGCCAGCAGTCGTGAAGACGGGACAGGGGTCAACGTCCTGACTTTC. The gene calls are TRBV6-2 or TRBV6-3 and TRBJ2-6; the match to TRBD1 covers 10 bases. Per the germline V gene, CDR1 is MNHEY and CDR2 is SVGEGT. This CDR3 comprises 16 residues.

The chain has TRBV5-4 and TRBJ2-1, with D hard to call. V dropped 0 bases and J dropped 4 bases, with 5 bases sitting between them. The CDR3 sequence is 13 residues long. Germline loops: CDR1 SGHNT, CDR2 YYREEE (reference sequence). The CDR3 region is CASSLEEYNEQFF. The CDR3 DNA follows: TGTGCCAGCAGCTTGGAGGAGTACAATGAGCAGTTCTTC.

The chain is built from TRBV6-5 and TRBJ2-1; 14 positions agree with TRBD2. The CDR3 has 16 residues. The junction had 1 base not matched to a gene; V was cut back by 4 bases and J by 2 bases. Germline loops: CDR1 MNHEY, CDR2 SVGAGI. CDR3 sequence: CASSSTSGGAYNEQFF. The CDR3 region has the DNA TGTGCCAGCAGTTCGACTAGCGGGGGGGCCTACAATGAGCAGTTCTTC.

This chain uses TRBV7-9 with TRBJ1-1; D may be TRBD1 (6 bases). The CDR3 has 14 residues. V shed 1 base and J shed 8 bases, with 14 bases lying between them. CDR1 is SEHNR, CDR2 FQNEAQ, per germline (reference sequence). Here the CDR3 DNA reads TGTGCCAGCAGCTTAGTTGACGGGACATCCGAAGCTTTCTTT. It translates to CASSLVDGTSEAFF.

The chain recombines TRBV7-2 with TRBJ1-3; 8 bases are shared with TRBD1. CDR3 length: 15 residues. The J segment lost 8 bases and the V segment lost 4 bases, leaving 10 bases of the junction unmatched. Germline V gene data show CDR1 as SGHTA and CDR2 as FQGNSA. The CDR3 DNA sequence: TGTGCCAGCAGCTCCCGGACAGGGAGTAGTGACACCATATATTTT. This translates into CASSSRTGSSDTIYF. The full variable domain, completed using reference TRBV7-2 and TRBJ1-3, is GAGVSQSPSNKVTEKGKDVELRCDPISGHTALYWYRQSLGQGLEFLIYFQGNSAPDKSGLPSDRFSAERTGGSVSTLTIQRTQQEDSAVYLCASSSRTGSSDTIYFGEGSWLTVV.

The chain couples TRBV18 to TRBJ2-3; D remains unclear. V was clipped by 2 bases and J by 5 bases, with 2 bases between them. Germline assignment: CDR1 KGHSH and CDR2 LQKENI. The length of the CDR3 is 11 residues. The CDR3 spells CASSPGDTQYF. In nucleotides, the CDR3 is TGTGCCAGCTCACCAGGAGATACGCAGTATTTT.